This is a list of T cell receptor beta chains from one sample in a study of chemoradiotherapy in HPV16-positive cancers. The table came from immunoSEQ multiplex PCR; TCRdb's copy has only in-frame clones and leaves some out. The data hold approximately 11,000 clones, with about 82% observed a single time. Sequencing was performed on blood, taken from a patient who underwent chemoradiotherapy. These receptors were collected from a human donor with HPV-associated anogenital cancer. Each CDR3 is given with its conserved first and last residue. D genes are given only for firm matches. Clone sizes are given selectively: once, few, many, or a class where the clone is expanded.

d_gene: -; abundance: -; v_gene: TRBV30; j_gene: TRBJ1-1; CDR3aa: CAWSPGITEAFF; CDR3nt: TGTGCCTGGAGTCCCGGGATAACTGAAGCTTTCTTT
d_gene: -; abundance: -; v_gene: TRBV7-2; j_gene: TRBJ2-4; CDR3aa: CASSLGRGASNIQYF; CDR3nt: TGTGCCAGCAGCTTAGGCCGGGGAGCTTCTAACATTCAGTACTTC
d_gene: TRBD2; abundance: -; v_gene: TRBV4-1; j_gene: TRBJ2-2; CDR3aa: CASSQDRSGGSNTGELFF; CDR3nt: TGCGCCAGCAGCCAAGATCGGAGCGGGGGGTCGAACACCGGGGAGCTGTTTTTT
d_gene: TRBD1; abundance: -; v_gene: TRBV6-6; j_gene: TRBJ1-2; CDR3aa: CASSQGGIYGYTF; CDR3nt: TGTGCCAGCAGTCAGGGGGGCATCTATGGCTACACCTTC
d_gene: -; abundance: -; v_gene: TRBV10-3; j_gene: TRBJ2-5; CDR3aa: CAISDPVPLGQETQYF; CDR3nt: TGTGCCATCAGTGATCCTGTCCCTTTGGGGCAAGAGACCCAGTACTTC
d_gene: -; abundance: -; v_gene: TRBV7-3; j_gene: TRBJ2-3; CDR3aa: CASSSTKADTQYF; CDR3nt: TGTGCCAGCAGCTCCACCAAAGCAGATACGCAGTATTTT
d_gene: TRBD1; abundance: -; v_gene: TRBV13; j_gene: TRBJ1-1; CDR3aa: CASSFGQGDTEAFF; CDR3nt: TGTGCCAGCAGCTTCGGACAGGGAGATACTGAAGCTTTCTTT
d_gene: TRBD1; abundance: -; v_gene: TRBV5-4; j_gene: TRBJ2-7; CDR3aa: CASSWTGGSYEQYF; CDR3nt: TGTGCCAGCAGTTGGACAGGAGGAAGCTACGAGCAGTACTTC
d_gene: -; abundance: few; v_gene: TRBV6-5; j_gene: TRBJ1-2; CDR3aa: CASSSRDWYGYTF; CDR3nt: TGTGCCAGCAGTTCTCGCGACTGGTATGGCTACACCTTC
d_gene: -; abundance: -; v_gene: TRBV19; j_gene: TRBJ1-1; CDR3aa: CASSDRSNEAFF; CDR3nt: TGTGCCAGTAGTGACAGAAGTAATGAAGCTTTCTTT
d_gene: -; abundance: -; v_gene: TRBV2; j_gene: TRBJ1-5; CDR3aa: CASSVGRDGSNQPQHF; CDR3nt: TGTGCCAGCAGTGTCGGCAGGGACGGTAGCAATCAGCCCCAGCATTTT
d_gene: TRBD1; abundance: -; v_gene: TRBV29-1; j_gene: TRBJ2-7; CDR3aa: CSVEDLGQTYGQYF; CDR3nt: TGCAGCGTTGAAGATCTGGGACAGACCTACGGGCAGTACTTC
d_gene: -; abundance: once; v_gene: TRBV19; j_gene: TRBJ1-3; CDR3aa: CASIPDGKWTIYF; CDR3nt: TGTGCCAGTATTCCGGACGGGAAATGGACCATATATTTT
d_gene: -; abundance: -; v_gene: TRBV28; j_gene: TRBJ2-4; CDR3aa: CASSLGGLAKNIQYF; CDR3nt: TGTGCCAGCAGTTTGGGGGGGCTAGCCAAAAACATTCAGTACTTC
d_gene: -; abundance: -; v_gene: TRBV19; j_gene: TRBJ1-2; CDR3aa: CASSIQAYGAKGYTF; CDR3nt: TGTGCCAGTAGTATCCAGGCTTATGGGGCAAAGGGCTACACCTTC
d_gene: -; abundance: -; v_gene: TRBV9; j_gene: TRBJ1-6; CDR3aa: CASSGLSGPLHF; CDR3nt: TGTGCCAGCAGCGGGCTTTCGGGCCCCCTCCACTTT
d_gene: TRBD1; abundance: -; v_gene: TRBV11-2; j_gene: TRBJ2-2; CDR3aa: CASSRTDRGRTGELFF; CDR3nt: TGTGCCAGCAGCCGAACGGACAGGGGGCGCACCGGGGAGCTGTTTTTT
d_gene: -; abundance: -; v_gene: TRBV7-9; j_gene: TRBJ1-1; CDR3aa: CASSFDMNTEAFF; CDR3nt: TGTGCCAGCAGCTTCGACATGAACACTGAAGCTTTCTTT
d_gene: -; abundance: -; v_gene: TRBV6-5; j_gene: TRBJ1-1; CDR3aa: CASNSQGPEAFF; CDR3nt: TGTGCCAGCAATTCACAGGGACCTGAAGCTTTCTTT
d_gene: -; abundance: -; v_gene: TRBV7-9; j_gene: TRBJ2-7; CDR3aa: CASSLALGPYEQYF; CDR3nt: TGTGCCAGCAGCTTAGCGCTGGGGCCCTACGAGCAGTACTTC
d_gene: -; abundance: once; v_gene: TRBV9; j_gene: TRBJ2-5; CDR3aa: CASSTRGVSETQYF; CDR3nt: TGTGCCAGCAGCACCCGAGGGGTCTCGGAGACCCAGTACTTC
d_gene: TRBD2; abundance: -; v_gene: TRBV10-1; j_gene: TRBJ2-5; CDR3aa: CASSEDREVGTQYF; CDR3nt: TGCGCCAGCAGTGAGGATCGGGAGGTCGGGACCCAGTACTTC
d_gene: TRBD1; abundance: -; v_gene: TRBV27; j_gene: TRBJ1-5; CDR3aa: CASSPIDRANQPQHF; CDR3nt: TGTGCCAGCAGTCCAATAGACAGGGCCAATCAGCCCCAGCATTTT
d_gene: -; abundance: -; v_gene: TRBV5-1; j_gene: TRBJ2-2; CDR3aa: CASSLAGDRLGGELFF; CDR3nt: TGCGCCAGCAGCTTGGCCGGTGACAGGTTAGGCGGGGAGCTGTTTTTT
d_gene: -; abundance: -; v_gene: TRBV6-1; j_gene: TRBJ2-4; CDR3aa: CASSEALRRWAKNIQYF; CDR3nt: TGTGCCAGCAGTGAAGCGCTTCGTCGGTGGGCCAAAAACATTCAGTACTTC
d_gene: TRBD1; abundance: -; v_gene: TRBV7-9; j_gene: TRBJ2-1; CDR3aa: CASSPYRGSSYNEQFF; CDR3nt: TGTGCCAGCAGCCCCTACAGGGGCAGCTCCTACAATGAGCAGTTCTTC
d_gene: -; abundance: -; v_gene: TRBV7-8; j_gene: TRBJ2-3; CDR3aa: CASTPALPTDTQYF; CDR3nt: TGTGCCAGCACCCCCGCACTACCCACAGATACGCAGTATTTT
d_gene: TRBD1; abundance: -; v_gene: TRBV2; j_gene: TRBJ1-1; CDR3aa: CASRVTGANTEAFF; CDR3nt: TGTGCCAGCAGGGTCACAGGGGCCAACACTGAAGCTTTCTTT
d_gene: TRBD1; abundance: -; v_gene: TRBV28; j_gene: TRBJ1-1; CDR3aa: CASIQGADTEAFF; CDR3nt: TGTGCCAGCATTCAGGGGGCGGACACTGAAGCTTTCTTT
d_gene: TRBD1; abundance: -; v_gene: TRBV7-3; j_gene: TRBJ2-7; CDR3aa: CASSSPGTGAFDEQYF; CDR3nt: TGTGCCAGCAGCTCACCCGGGACAGGCGCTTTCGACGAGCAGTACTTC
d_gene: -; abundance: -; v_gene: TRBV5-1; j_gene: TRBJ2-6; CDR3aa: CASSYYTGQLSSGANVLTF; CDR3nt: TGCGCCAGCAGCTACTACACCGGACAGCTATCCTCTGGGGCCAACGTCCTGACTTTC
d_gene: -; abundance: -; v_gene: TRBV5-1; j_gene: TRBJ1-2; CDR3aa: CASSPSNGAYGYTF; CDR3nt: TGCGCCAGCAGTCCGAGCAACGGAGCGTATGGCTACACCTTC
d_gene: -; abundance: -; v_gene: TRBV5-6; j_gene: TRBJ1-3; CDR3aa: CASSYSGRGRHFSGNTIYF; CDR3nt: TGTGCCAGCAGTTACTCCGGTCGGGGGCGCCACTTCTCTGGAAACACCATATATTTT
d_gene: TRBD2; abundance: -; v_gene: TRBV27; j_gene: TRBJ2-1; CDR3aa: CASSLGTSGDNEQFF; CDR3nt: TGTGCCAGCAGTCTTGGGACTAGCGGGGACAATGAGCAGTTCTTC
d_gene: -; abundance: -; v_gene: TRBV20-1; j_gene: TRBJ1-2; CDR3aa: CSAPREVGYTF; CDR3nt: TGCAGTGCGCCTCGGGAGGTAGGCTACACCTTC
d_gene: TRBD2; abundance: -; v_gene: TRBV27; j_gene: TRBJ2-1; CDR3aa: CASRGGIEQFF; CDR3nt: TGTGCCAGCCGGGGGGGGATTGAGCAGTTCTTC
d_gene: -; abundance: -; v_gene: TRBV6-6; j_gene: TRBJ1-1; CDR3aa: CASSDLRENTEAFF; CDR3nt: TGTGCCAGCAGTGACCTGAGAGAGAACACTGAAGCTTTCTTT
d_gene: -; abundance: -; v_gene: TRBV9; j_gene: TRBJ2-7; CDR3aa: CASSVNWEFLDEQYF; CDR3nt: TGTGCCAGCAGCGTAAATTGGGAATTCTTGGACGAGCAGTACTTC
d_gene: TRBD1; abundance: few; v_gene: TRBV10-3; j_gene: TRBJ2-3; CDR3aa: CAISGQGGTDTQYF; CDR3nt: TGTGCCATCAGTGGACAGGGCGGCACAGATACGCAGTATTTT
d_gene: TRBD2; abundance: -; v_gene: TRBV7-3; j_gene: TRBJ2-2; CDR3aa: CASSWTSDPNTGELFF; CDR3nt: TGTGCCAGCAGCTGGACTAGCGACCCGAACACCGGGGAGCTGTTTTTT
d_gene: -; abundance: -; v_gene: TRBV2; j_gene: TRBJ2-2; CDR3aa: CASSEYRAIGELFF; CDR3nt: TGTGCCAGCAGTGAGTACCGAGCCATCGGGGAGCTGTTTTTT
d_gene: -; abundance: -; v_gene: TRBV11-2; j_gene: TRBJ1-1; CDR3aa: CASSANGGGAEAFF; CDR3nt: TGTGCCAGCAGCGCAAATGGGGGGGGCGCTGAAGCTTTCTTT
d_gene: -; abundance: -; v_gene: TRBV14; j_gene: TRBJ2-7; CDR3aa: CASSQVSIYEQYF; CDR3nt: TGTGCCAGCAGCCAAGTAAGCATCTACGAGCAGTACTTC
d_gene: TRBD1; abundance: once; v_gene: TRBV9; j_gene: TRBJ1-3; CDR3aa: CASSARTGVGGNTIYF; CDR3nt: TGTGCCAGCAGCGCCAGAACAGGGGTAGGAGGAAACACCATATATTTT
d_gene: -; abundance: -; v_gene: TRBV7-9; j_gene: TRBJ2-4; CDR3aa: CASSSQGCF; CDR3nt: TGTGCCAGCAGCTCACAGGGTTGCTTC
d_gene: -; abundance: -; v_gene: TRBV6-1; j_gene: TRBJ1-5; CDR3aa: CASSVEGGSNQPQHF; CDR3nt: TGTGCCAGCAGTGTTGAGGGGGGTAGCAATCAGCCCCAGCATTTT
d_gene: -; abundance: -; v_gene: TRBV6-1; j_gene: TRBJ1-2; CDR3aa: CASSEGTAIGYTF; CDR3nt: TGTGCCAGCAGTGAAGGGACAGCTATCGGCTACACCTTC
d_gene: -; abundance: few; v_gene: TRBV9; j_gene: TRBJ1-5; CDR3aa: CASSVDGEQPQHF; CDR3nt: TGTGCCAGCAGCGTAGACGGGGAACAGCCCCAGCATTTT
d_gene: TRBD2; abundance: once; v_gene: TRBV11-2; j_gene: TRBJ2-7; CDR3aa: CASSYGAGRAGYEQYF; CDR3nt: TGTGCCAGCAGCTATGGGGCCGGGAGGGCGGGGTACGAGCAGTACTTC
d_gene: -; abundance: -; v_gene: TRBV9; j_gene: TRBJ2-7; CDR3aa: CASSVDPYEQYF; CDR3nt: TGTGCCAGCAGCGTAGACCCCTACGAGCAGTACTTC
d_gene: -; abundance: -; v_gene: TRBV6-5; j_gene: TRBJ1-1; CDR3aa: CASRRGDMNTEAFF; CDR3nt: TGTGCCAGCCGGAGAGGGGACATGAACACTGAAGCTTTCTTT
d_gene: -; abundance: -; v_gene: TRBV5-1; j_gene: TRBJ1-4; CDR3aa: CASSREGQSNEKLFF; CDR3nt: TGCGCCAGCAGCCGGGAGGGGCAGAGCAATGAAAAACTGTTTTTT
d_gene: -; abundance: -; v_gene: TRBV5-1; j_gene: TRBJ1-6; CDR3aa: CASSLYQGTYNSPLHF; CDR3nt: TGCGCCAGCAGCTTGTACCAGGGGACCTATAATTCACCCCTCCACTTT
d_gene: TRBD1; abundance: -; v_gene: TRBV10-3; j_gene: TRBJ1-6; CDR3aa: CAISWDSTNSPLHF; CDR3nt: TGTGCCATCAGCTGGGACAGCACCAATTCACCCCTCCACTTT
d_gene: TRBD2; abundance: -; v_gene: TRBV2; j_gene: TRBJ2-1; CDR3aa: CASKGGRAGHNEQFF; CDR3nt: TGTGCCAGCAAAGGTGGGAGGGCTGGGCACAATGAGCAGTTCTTC